One sample yielded the 10 T cell receptor beta chains listed below, sequenced in a study of regulatory T cells in long-lasting Graves disease. The time point denotes: persistent/refractory GD, antithyroid drugs over 5 years with positive TRAb. PBMC RNA served as the TCR library source. Arm-PCR of CDR3 regions and iRepertoire HTBI primers were used to build TCR beta libraries. TCRdb re-called the multiplex PCR reads with MiXCR, one entry per CDR3 protein. The profile shows around 460,000 distinct CDR3 sequences, under 25% of them singletons. This specimen was peripheral blood mononuclear cells (PBMCs), taken when the disease was refractory, from a patient treated with antithyroid drugs. The receptors originated from a female donor with Graves disease.

CDR3 loop: CASSQEDRGLDEQYF. The CDR3 coding sequence is TGTGCCAGCAGCCAAGAGGACAGGGGACTCGACGAGCAGTACTTC. This rearrangement joins TRBV4-2 to TRBJ2-7; 9 bases are a match to TRBD1. CDR3 length equals 15 residues. Germline V gene data show CDR1 as LGHNA and CDR2 as YNFKEQ. The J segment lost 5 bases and the V segment lost 0 bases, leaving 5 bases of the junction unmatched.

The rearrangement joins TRBV6-2 or TRBV6-3 to TRBJ1-1, with D possibly matching TRBD1 (5 bases). V lost 2 bases and J lost 3, with 7 bases in between. The CDR3 spans 13 residues. From germline, CDR1 is MNHEY and CDR2 SVGEGT. CDR3 region: CASSYEGYTEAFF. The CDR3 nucleotides are TGTGCCAGCAGTTACGAGGGGTACACTGAAGCTTTCTTT.

This chain uses TRBV2 with TRBJ2-1, with D possibly being TRBD1 or TRBD2 (5 bases each). This CDR3 has 11 amino acids. In germline, CDR1 is SNHLY, CDR2 FYNNEI. V was pared by 7 bases and J by 10 bases, with 11 bases between. This CDR3 is CASTWGGEQFF. The CDR3 nucleotides read TGTGCCAGCACTTGGGGCGGGGAGCAGTTCTTC.

In its sample, this clonotype was seen a few times. This sequence joins TRBV6-1 and TRBJ1-2; a weak D match, TRBD1 (6 bases). The germline V gene has CDR1 MNHNS and CDR2 SASEGT. Trimming took off 6 bases at V and 7 bases at J, with 18 bases between the two ends. The CDR3 runs 14 residues. The CDR3 DNA reads as TGTGCCAGCAGACTTCTACAGGGAATCTCTGGCTACACCTTC. Translation gives CASRLLQGISGYTF.

V is TRBV3-1 and J is TRBJ2-5, with 9 bases identical to TRBD2. The ends lost 7 bases at V and 5 bases at J; junction bases unmatched: 11. The CDR3 is 15 residues long. Germline V gene sequence: CDR1 LGHDT, CDR2 YNNKEL (reference sequence). CDR3 sequence (DNA): TGTGCCAGCAACGTAAGGGGACTAGCTGGTGAGACCCAGTACTTC. It encodes CASNVRGLAGETQYF.

The chain carries TRBV6-5 and TRBJ1-1; tentative D call: TRBD1 (6 bases). V was pared by 2 bases and J by 1 base, with 14 bases between. Germline V gives CDR1 MNHEY, CDR2 SVGAGI. This CDR3 has 16 residues. CDR3 DNA sequence: TGTGCCAGCAGTTACACGAGGGGGAAGGGGAACACTGAAGCTTTCTTT. Its translation: CASSYTRGKGNTEAFF.

At least ten counts were recorded for this clonotype. The chain is built from TRBV5-1 and TRBJ1-1; 7 nucleotides match TRBD1. The CDR3 sequence is 13 residues long. CDR1 is SGHRS and CDR2 is YFSETQ in the germline V gene. Trimming cost V 3 bases and J 4 bases; bases outside gene matches: 3. The CDR3 sequence is CASSWDSGTEAFF. The CDR3 nucleotides read TGCGCCAGCAGCTGGGACAGTGGCACTGAAGCTTTCTTT.

This chain joins TRBV19 and TRBJ1-4; D is uncertain. The germline V gene encodes CDR1 LNHDA and CDR2 SQIVND (reference sequence). The germline V and J ends were trimmed by 6 bases and 6 bases, with 11 bases remaining between them. The CDR3 length is 13 residues. The DNA for the CDR3 is TGTGCCAGTAGCCGAGGGATTGATGAAAAACTGTTTTTT. It encodes CASSRGIDEKLFF. The full variable domain, in which reference TRBV19 and TRBJ1-4 provide the parts outside the CDR3, is DGGITQSPKYLFRKEGQNVTLSCEQNLNHDAMYWYRQDPGQGLRLIYYSQIVNDFQKGDIAEGYSVSREKKESFPLTVTSAQKNPTAFYLCASSRGIDEKLFFGSGTQLSVL.

This clonotype has ten or more counts. V usage is TRBV7-2 and J usage is TRBJ2-5; the D gene is possibly TRBD2 (5 bases). CDR1 is SGHTA, CDR2 FQGNSA, per germline. V lost 5 bases to trimming and J lost 5 bases, with 21 bases between them. The CDR3 sequence is 16 residues long. The CDR3 nucleotides read TGTGCCAGCAGCAGACCCGCCCTAGAGGGATCGGAGACCCAGTACTTC. Amino acid sequence: CASSRPALEGSETQYF.

This clonotype was seen many times. The CDR3 DNA reads as TGTGCCAGCAGCCTTGGGGCAGGGGACGGCTACACCTTC. Protein sequence: CASSLGAGDGYTF. The chain uses TRBV7-9 and TRBJ1-2; weak D call: TRBD1 (6 bases). Between the trimmed V and J ends, which lost 5 bases and 8 bases, there was a span of 15 bases. From germline, CDR1 is SEHNR and CDR2 FQNEAQ (reference sequence). The CDR3 has 13 amino acids. The whole variable domain, remainder taken from reference TRBV7-9 and TRBJ1-2, is DTGVSQNPRHKITKRGQNVTFRCDPISEHNRLYWYRQTLGQGPEFLTYFQNEAQLEKSRLLSDRFSAERPKGSFSTLEIQRTEQGDSAMYLCASSLGAGDGYTFGSGTRLTVV.